The TCR beta chain described here comes from a study of neurological immune-mediated disorders. Study conclusions and caveats: The greatest TCR clonal expansion appeared in HTLV-1-associated myelopathy and the smallest, falling below healthy controls, in multiple sclerosis. There were no CDR3 amino acid sequences shared by expanded clones across subjects, a result suggesting private repertoires in all groups. The study phylogenetically grouped the repertoires of 18 of 34 multiple sclerosis patients into one related-CDR3 cluster, a possible signature. Association of the multiple sclerosis repertoire cluster with clinical or MRI features was not observed for any feature.

This clonotype was counted at least ten times. What it binds is unknown. The germline gives CDR1 DFQATT, CDR2 SNEGSKA (reference sequence). The ends lost 0 bases at V and 9 bases at J; junction bases unmatched: 11. CDR3 length: 16 residues. TCRdb redid the calling of the 5' RACE reads with MiXCR, one entry per CDR3 protein. The data contain over 60,000 distinct CDR3 sequences, around 5.2% of them singletons. The specimen was PBMCs. This chain joins TRBV20-1 and TRBJ2-1; 10 bases map to TRBD2. The source of this sequence is a woman aged 25-40 years with multiple sclerosis. CDR3 protein: CSARDRTSGEVGEQFF. CDR3 in DNA: TGCAGTGCTAGAGATCGTACTAGCGGGGAGGTGGGTGAGCAGTTCTTC.